This T cell receptor beta chain is drawn from a study of blood T cell repertoires in COVID-19. On the study more broadly: COVID-19 samples collected from the United States, Italy and Spain covered acute and convalescent phases. T cells, B-cell-depleted T cells, or PBMCs supplied cDNA or gDNA.

V shed 7 bases and J 3 bases; nucleotides not matched to a gene: 4. The CDR3 consists of 14 residues. Germline V gene sequence: CDR1 LGHDT, CDR2 YNNKEL (reference sequence). In the study's own analysis: Cell counts per sample came from amplifying reference gene primers. Only in-frame clones appear in the TCRdb table, and some are missing; sequencing was by immunoSEQ multiplex PCR. Clone size and V and J calls were adopted from that table, with D and trimming inferred from the DNA. The sample yields hundreds of thousands of clones, around 88% seen once. The sequenced material came from peripheral blood. The chain has TRBV3-1 (or the pseudogene TRBV3-2) and TRBJ2-1; 9 bases are shared with TRBD1. The receptor was isolated from an elderly man with acute or convalescent COVID-19. This chain's CDR3 is CASTPGQGYNEQFF. As DNA, the CDR3 is TGTGCCAGCACCCCGGGACAGGGCTACAATGAGCAGTTCTTC.